This T cell receptor beta chain was documented in a study of radiation and T cells in renal cell carcinoma. As for time point: baseline pretreatment blood. Treatment given: 15 Gy SBRT to primary tumor, nephrectomy 4 weeks later. The patient's renal cell carcinoma had clear cell pathology. Germline lookup yields CDR1 SGHTA and CDR2 FQGNSA. Trimming pared 0 bases from V and 0 bases from J, leaving 9 bases between. The CDR3 length is 16 residues. TCRdb's copy holds only in-frame clones and misses some; the assay was immunoSEQ multiplex PCR. Among 70,000 to 100,000 clones, 82% were seen once, and the ten largest hold less than 7%.

This receptor was identified in a man in his 60s with renal cell carcinoma. This specimen was blood, taken from a patient whose treatment included radiotherapy and nephrectomy. This chain joins TRBV7-2 and TRBJ2-1, with D perhaps matching TRBD2 (6 bases). The CDR3 DNA reads TGTGCCAGCAGCTTAGCCGTCGGGAGCTCCTACAATGAGCAGTTCTTC. Translation: CASSLAVGSSYNEQFF.